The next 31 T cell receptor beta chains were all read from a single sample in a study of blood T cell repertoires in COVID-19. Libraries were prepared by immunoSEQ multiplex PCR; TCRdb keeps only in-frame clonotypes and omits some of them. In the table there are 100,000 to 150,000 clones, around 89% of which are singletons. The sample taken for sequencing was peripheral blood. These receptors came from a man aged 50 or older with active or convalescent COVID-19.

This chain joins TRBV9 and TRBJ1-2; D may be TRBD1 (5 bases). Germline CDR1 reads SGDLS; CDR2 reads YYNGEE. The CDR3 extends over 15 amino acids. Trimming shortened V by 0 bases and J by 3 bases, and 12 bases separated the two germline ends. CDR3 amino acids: CASSVGAGYDYGYTF. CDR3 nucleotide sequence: TGTGCCAGCAGCGTAGGAGCAGGGTATGACTATGGCTACACCTTC.

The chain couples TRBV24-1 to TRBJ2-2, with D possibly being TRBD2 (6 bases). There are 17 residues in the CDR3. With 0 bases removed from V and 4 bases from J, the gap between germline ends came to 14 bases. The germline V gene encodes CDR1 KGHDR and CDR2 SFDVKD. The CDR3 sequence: CATSDLPGTYGTGELFF. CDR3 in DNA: TGTGCCACCAGTGATTTGCCCGGGACTTATGGCACCGGGGAGCTGTTTTTT.

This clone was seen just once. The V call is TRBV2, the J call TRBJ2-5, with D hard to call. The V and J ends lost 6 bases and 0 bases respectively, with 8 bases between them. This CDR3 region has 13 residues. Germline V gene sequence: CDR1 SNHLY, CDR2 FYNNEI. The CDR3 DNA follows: TGTGCCAGCAGGTGGCAGGACCAAGAGACCCAGTACTTC. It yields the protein CASRWQDQETQYF.

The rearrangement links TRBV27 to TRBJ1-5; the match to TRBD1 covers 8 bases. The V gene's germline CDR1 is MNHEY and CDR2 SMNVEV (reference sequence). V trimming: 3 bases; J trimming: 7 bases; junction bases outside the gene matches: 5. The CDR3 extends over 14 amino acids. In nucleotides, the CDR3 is TGTGCCAGCAGTTTCAGGGGGCTGAAACAGCCCCAGCATTTT. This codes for CASSFRGLKQPQHF.

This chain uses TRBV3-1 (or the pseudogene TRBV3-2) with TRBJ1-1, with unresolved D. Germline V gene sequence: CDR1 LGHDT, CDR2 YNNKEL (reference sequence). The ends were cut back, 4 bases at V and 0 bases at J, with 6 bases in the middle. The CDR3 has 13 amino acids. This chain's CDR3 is CASSRNMNTEAFF. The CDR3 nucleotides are TGTGCCAGCAGCCGAAACATGAACACTGAAGCTTTCTTT.

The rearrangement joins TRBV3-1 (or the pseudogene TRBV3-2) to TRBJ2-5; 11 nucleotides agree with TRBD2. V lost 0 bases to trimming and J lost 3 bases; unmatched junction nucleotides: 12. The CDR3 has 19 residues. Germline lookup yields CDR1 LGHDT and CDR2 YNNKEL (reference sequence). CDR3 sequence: CASSQESSSGRFGEETQYF. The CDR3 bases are TGTGCCAGCAGCCAAGAGTCCTCTAGCGGGAGGTTCGGGGAAGAGACCCAGTACTTC.

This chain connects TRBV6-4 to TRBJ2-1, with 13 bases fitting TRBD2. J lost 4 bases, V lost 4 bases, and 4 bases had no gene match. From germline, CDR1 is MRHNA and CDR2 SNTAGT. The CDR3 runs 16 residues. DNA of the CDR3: TGTGCCAGCAGTGTACTAGCGGGAGGGTCTTACAATGAGCAGTTCTTC. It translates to CASSVLAGGSYNEQFF.

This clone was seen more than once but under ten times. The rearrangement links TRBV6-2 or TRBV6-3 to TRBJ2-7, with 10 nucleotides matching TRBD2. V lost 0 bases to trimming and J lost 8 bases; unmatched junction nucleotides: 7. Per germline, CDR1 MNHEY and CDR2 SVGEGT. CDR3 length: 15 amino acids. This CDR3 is CASSYSTLAGEQQYF. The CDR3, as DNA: TGTGCCAGCAGTTACTCGACGCTAGCGGGGGAACAGCAGTACTTC.

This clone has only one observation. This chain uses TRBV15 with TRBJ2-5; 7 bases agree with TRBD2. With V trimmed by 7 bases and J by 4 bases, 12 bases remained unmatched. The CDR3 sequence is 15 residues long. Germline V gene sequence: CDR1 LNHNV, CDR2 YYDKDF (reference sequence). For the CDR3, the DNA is TGTGCCACCAAAGTACAAACGGGGGGACTAGAGACCCAGTACTTC. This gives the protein CATKVQTGGLETQYF.

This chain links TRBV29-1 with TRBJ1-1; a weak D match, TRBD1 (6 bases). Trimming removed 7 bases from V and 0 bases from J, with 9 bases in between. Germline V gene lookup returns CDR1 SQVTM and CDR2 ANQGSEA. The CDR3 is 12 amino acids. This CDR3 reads CSAGAMNTEAFF. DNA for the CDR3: TGCAGCGCAGGGGCTATGAACACTGAAGCTTTCTTT.

The DNA of the CDR3 is TGTGCCAGCTCACTCGACAGGGCGGGTAATGAAAAACTGTTTTTT. This sequence encodes CASSLDRAGNEKLFF. The chain combines TRBV18 with TRBJ1-4; 7 bases align to TRBD1. CDR1 is KGHSH, CDR2 LQKENI, per germline. The CDR3 totals 15 residues. The V segment lost 4 bases and the J segment 4 bases; nucleotides outside the gene matches: 6.

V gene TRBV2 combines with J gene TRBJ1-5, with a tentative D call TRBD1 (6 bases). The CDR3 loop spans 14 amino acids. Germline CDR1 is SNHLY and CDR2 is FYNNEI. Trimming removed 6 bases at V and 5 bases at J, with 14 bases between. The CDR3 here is CASRGTPVDQPQHF. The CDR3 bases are TGTGCCAGCAGGGGGACACCCGTTGATCAGCCCCAGCATTTT.

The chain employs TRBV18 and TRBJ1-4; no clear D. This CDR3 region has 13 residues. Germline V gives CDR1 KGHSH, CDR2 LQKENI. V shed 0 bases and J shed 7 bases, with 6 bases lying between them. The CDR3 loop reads CASSPPSSEKLFF. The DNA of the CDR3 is TGTGCCAGCTCACCACCGTCATCTGAAAAACTGTTTTTT.

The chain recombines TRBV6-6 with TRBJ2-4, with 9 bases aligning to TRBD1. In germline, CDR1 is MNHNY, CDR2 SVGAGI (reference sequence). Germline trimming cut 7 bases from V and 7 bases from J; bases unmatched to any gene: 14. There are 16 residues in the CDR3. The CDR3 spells CASTDPDRGVRNIQYF. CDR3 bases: TGTGCCAGCACCGATCCGGACAGGGGAGTACGGAACATTCAGTACTTC.

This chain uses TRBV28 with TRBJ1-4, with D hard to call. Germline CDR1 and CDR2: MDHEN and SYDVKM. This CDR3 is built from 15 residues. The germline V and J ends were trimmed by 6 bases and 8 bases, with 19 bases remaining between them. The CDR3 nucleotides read TGTGCCAGCAGCGGTGGGCAGGCCTTAGGCGAAAAACTGTTTTTT. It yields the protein CASSGGQALGEKLFF.

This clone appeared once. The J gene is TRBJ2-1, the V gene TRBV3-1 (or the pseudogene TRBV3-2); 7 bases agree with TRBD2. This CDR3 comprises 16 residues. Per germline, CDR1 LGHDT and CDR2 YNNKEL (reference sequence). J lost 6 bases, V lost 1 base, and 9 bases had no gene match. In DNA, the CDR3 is TGTGCCAGCAGCCAAGTCTGGGGGAGGGCCGGCAATGAGCAGTTCTTC. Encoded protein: CASSQVWGRAGNEQFF.

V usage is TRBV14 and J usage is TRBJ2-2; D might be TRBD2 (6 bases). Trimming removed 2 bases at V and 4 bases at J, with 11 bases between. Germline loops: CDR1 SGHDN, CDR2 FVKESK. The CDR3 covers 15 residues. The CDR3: CASSQSRDFTGELFF. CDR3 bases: TGTGCCAGCAGCCAAAGCCGGGACTTCACCGGGGAGCTGTTTTTT.

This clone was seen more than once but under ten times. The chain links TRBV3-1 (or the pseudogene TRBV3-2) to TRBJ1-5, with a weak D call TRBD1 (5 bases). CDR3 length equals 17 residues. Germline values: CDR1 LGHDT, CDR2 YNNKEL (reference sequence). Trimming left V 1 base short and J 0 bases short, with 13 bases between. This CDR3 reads CASSQALGQGSNQPQHF. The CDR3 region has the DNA TGTGCCAGCAGCCAAGCCCTAGGGCAGGGTAGCAATCAGCCCCAGCATTTT.

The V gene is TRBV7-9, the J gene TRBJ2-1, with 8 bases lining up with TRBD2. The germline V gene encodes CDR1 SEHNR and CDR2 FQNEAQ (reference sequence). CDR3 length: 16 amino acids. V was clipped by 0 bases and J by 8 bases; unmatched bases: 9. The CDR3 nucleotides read TGTGCCAGCAGCTTAGCTATTTACGGGAGGGGCGATGAGCAGTTCTTC. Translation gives CASSLAIYGRGDEQFF.

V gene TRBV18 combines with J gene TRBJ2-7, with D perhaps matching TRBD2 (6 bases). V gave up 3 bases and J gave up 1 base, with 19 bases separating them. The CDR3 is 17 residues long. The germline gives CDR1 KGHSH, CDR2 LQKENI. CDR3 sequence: CASSPRPPGENSYEQYF. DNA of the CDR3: TGTGCCAGCTCACCCCGTCCGCCGGGAGAAAATTCCTACGAGCAGTACTTC.

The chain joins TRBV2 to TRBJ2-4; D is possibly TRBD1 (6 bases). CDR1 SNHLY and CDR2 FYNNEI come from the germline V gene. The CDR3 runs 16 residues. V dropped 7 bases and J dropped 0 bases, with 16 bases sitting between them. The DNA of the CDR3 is TGTGCCAGCACCGCAGGGGATGGGGTAGCCAAAAACATTCAGTACTTC. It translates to CASTAGDGVAKNIQYF.

CDR3 nucleotide sequence: TGTGCCAGCAGCTCCTGGGACAAGAGCTCCTACGAGCAGTACTTC. Translating it yields CASSSWDKSSYEQYF. V and J are TRBV5-4 and TRBJ2-7; a possible D gene is TRBD1 (6 bases). Germline V gene sequence: CDR1 SGHNT, CDR2 YYREEE (reference sequence). The CDR3 is 15 amino acids. Trimming stripped 3 bases from V and 0 bases from J, with 13 bases between.

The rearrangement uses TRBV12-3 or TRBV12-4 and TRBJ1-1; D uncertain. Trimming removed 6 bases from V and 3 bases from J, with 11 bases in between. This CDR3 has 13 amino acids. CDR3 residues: CASSLKEDTEAFF. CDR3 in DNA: TGTGCCAGCAGCCTTAAGGAGGACACTGAAGCTTTCTTT.

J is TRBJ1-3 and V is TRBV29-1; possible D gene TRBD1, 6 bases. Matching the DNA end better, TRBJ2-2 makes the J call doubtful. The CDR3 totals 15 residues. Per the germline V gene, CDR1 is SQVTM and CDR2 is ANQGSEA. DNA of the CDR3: TGCAGCGTTGAAGATCGTGGGACAATTACCGGGGAGCTGTTTTTT. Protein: CSVEDRGTITGELFF.

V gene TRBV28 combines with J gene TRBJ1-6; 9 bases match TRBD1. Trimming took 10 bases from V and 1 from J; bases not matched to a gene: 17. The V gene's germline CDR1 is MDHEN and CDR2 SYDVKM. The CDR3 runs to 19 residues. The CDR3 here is CATKPLGGQGTSYNSPLHF. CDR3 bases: TGTGCCACCAAACCACTCGGGGGACAGGGAACGTCCTATAATTCACCCCTCCACTTT.

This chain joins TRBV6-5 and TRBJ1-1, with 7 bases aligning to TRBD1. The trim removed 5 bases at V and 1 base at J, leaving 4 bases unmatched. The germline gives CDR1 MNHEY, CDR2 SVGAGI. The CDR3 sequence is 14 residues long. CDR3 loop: CASSTGQPNTEAFF. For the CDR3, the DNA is TGTGCCAGCAGTACGGGACAGCCGAACACTGAAGCTTTCTTT.

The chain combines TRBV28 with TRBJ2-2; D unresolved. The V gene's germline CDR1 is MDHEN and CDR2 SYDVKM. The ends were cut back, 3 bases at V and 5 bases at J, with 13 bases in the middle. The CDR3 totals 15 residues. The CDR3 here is CASSLHAVGTGELFF. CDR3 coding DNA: TGTGCCAGCAGTTTGCATGCGGTAGGAACCGGGGAGCTGTTTTTT.

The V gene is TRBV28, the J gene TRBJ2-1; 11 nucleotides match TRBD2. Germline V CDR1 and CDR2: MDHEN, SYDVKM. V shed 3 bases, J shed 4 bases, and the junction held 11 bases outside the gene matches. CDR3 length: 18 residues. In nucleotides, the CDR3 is TGTGCCAGCAGTTTCGTACTAGCGGGAGTTCGGCAATACAATGAGCAGTTCTTC. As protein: CASSFVLAGVRQYNEQFF.

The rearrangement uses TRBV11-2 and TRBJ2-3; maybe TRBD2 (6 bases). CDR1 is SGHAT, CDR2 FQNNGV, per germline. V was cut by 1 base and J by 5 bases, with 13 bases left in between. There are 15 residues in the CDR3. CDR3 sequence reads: CASSLGGRRGDTQYF. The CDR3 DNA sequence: TGTGCCAGCAGCTTAGGGGGGAGGCGGGGAGATACGCAGTATTTT.

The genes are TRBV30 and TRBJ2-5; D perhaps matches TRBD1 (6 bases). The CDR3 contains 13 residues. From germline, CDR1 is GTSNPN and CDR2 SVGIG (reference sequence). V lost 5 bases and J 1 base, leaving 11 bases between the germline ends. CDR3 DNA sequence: TGTGCCTGGGGACAGATACGCCAAGAGACCCAGTACTTC. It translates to CAWGQIRQETQYF.

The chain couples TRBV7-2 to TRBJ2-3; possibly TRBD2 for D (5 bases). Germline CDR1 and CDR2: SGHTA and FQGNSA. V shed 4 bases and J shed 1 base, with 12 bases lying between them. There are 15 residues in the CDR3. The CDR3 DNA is TGTGCCAGCAGCTCTTCGAGCGGAGGCACAGATACGCAGTATTTT. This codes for CASSSSSGGTDTQYF.